This record covers a single T cell receptor (beta chain). Its cognate antigen is unknown. TCRdb keeps only in-frame clones here, not all; method: immunoSEQ multiplex PCR. The sample includes about 1,800,000 clones, approximately 94% seen only once; the top ten take more than 0.95%. The naive CD8 population came from CD45RO-negative cells selected for CCR7, without terminally differentiated effector memory CD45RA+ cells. This entry comes from a study of shared clonotypes between healthy human individuals. CDR3 length equals 13 residues. Germline V CDR1 and CDR2: SGHDT, YYEEEE. V gave up 3 bases and J gave up 6 bases; unmatched junction bases: 5. Whole-study results and caveats: Estimated richness values were generally larger in naive subsets than in memory subsets.

The rearrangement uses TRBV5-6 and TRBJ1-2; 7 nucleotides align to TRBD1. The clonotype comes from a man younger than 30 in good health. The sequencing input was naive CD8+ T cells sorted from blood. CDR3 bases: TGTGCCAGCAGCTACGGGACAGCCGATGGCTACACCTTC. Translated, it gives CASSYGTADGYTF.